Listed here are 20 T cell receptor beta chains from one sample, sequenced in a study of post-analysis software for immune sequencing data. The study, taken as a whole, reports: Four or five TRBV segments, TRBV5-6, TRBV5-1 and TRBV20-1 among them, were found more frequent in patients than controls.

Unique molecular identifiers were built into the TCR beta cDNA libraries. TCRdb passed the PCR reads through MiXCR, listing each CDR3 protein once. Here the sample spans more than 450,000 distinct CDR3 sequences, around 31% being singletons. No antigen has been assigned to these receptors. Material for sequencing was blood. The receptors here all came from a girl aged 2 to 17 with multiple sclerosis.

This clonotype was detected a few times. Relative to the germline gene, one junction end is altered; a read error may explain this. The CDR3 is CSVIPGHRATEAFF. CDR3 DNA sequence: TGTAGCGTAATACCGGGACACAGGGCTACTGAAGCTTTCTTT. V usage is TRBV29-1 and J usage is TRBJ1-1; D is perhaps TRBD1 (6 bases). This CDR3 contains 14 residues. Germline assignment: CDR1 SQVTM and CDR2 ANQGSEA.

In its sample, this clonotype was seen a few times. CDR3 amino acids: CASSMAGTSFNEQFF. The DNA for the CDR3 is TGCGCCAGCAGCATGGCCGGGACTAGCTTCAATGAGCAGTTCTTC. V gene TRBV5-1 combines with J gene TRBJ2-1; 9 nucleotides agree with TRBD2. J was trimmed by 6 bases and V by 4 bases; bases with no gene match: 8. CDR1 is SGHRS and CDR2 is YFSETQ in the germline V gene. The length of the CDR3 is 15 residues.

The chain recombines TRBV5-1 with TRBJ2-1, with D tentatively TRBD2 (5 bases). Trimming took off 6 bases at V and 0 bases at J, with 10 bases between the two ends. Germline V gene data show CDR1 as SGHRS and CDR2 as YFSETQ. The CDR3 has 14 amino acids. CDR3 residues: CASKIEGSYNEQFF. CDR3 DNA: TGCGCCAGCAAGATAGAGGGCTCCTACAATGAGCAGTTCTTC.

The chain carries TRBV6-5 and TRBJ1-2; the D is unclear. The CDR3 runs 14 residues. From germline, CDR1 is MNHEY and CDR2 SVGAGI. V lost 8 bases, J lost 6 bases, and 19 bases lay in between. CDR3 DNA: TGTGCCAGCTGCCGATCGTCCGTGGACGATGGCTACACCTTC. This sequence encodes CASCRSSVDDGYTF.

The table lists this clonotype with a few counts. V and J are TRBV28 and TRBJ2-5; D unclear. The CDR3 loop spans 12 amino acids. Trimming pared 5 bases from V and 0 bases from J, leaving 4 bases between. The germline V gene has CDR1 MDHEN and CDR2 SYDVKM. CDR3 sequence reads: CASSTYQETQYF. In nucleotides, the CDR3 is TGTGCCAGCAGTACGTACCAAGAGACCCAGTACTTC. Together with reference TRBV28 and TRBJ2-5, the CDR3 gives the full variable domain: DVKVTQSSRYLVKRTGEKVFLECVQDMDHENMFWYRQDPGLGLRLIYFSYDVKMKEKGDIPEGYSVSREKKERFSLILESASTNQTSMYLCASSTYQETQYFGPGTRLLVL.

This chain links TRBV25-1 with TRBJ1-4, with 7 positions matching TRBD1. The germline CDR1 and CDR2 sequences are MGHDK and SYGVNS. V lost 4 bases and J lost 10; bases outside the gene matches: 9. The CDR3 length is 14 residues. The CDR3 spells CASSAAGGLRKLFF. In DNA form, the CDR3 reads TGTGCCAGCAGTGCGGCAGGGGGGCTACGAAAACTGTTTTTT. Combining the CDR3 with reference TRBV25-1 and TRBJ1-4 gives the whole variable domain EADIYQTPRYLVIGTGKKITLECSQTMGHDKMYWYQQDPGMELHLIHYSYGVNSTEKGDLSSESTVSRIRTEHFPLTLESARPSHTSQYLCASSAAGGLRKLFFGSGTQLSVL.

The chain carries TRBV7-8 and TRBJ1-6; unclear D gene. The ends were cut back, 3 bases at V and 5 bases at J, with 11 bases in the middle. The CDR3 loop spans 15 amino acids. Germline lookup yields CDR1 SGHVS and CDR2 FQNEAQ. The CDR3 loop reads CASSFLQVDNSPLHF. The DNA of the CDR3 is TGTGCCAGCAGCTTTCTTCAGGTGGATAATTCACCCCTCCACTTT. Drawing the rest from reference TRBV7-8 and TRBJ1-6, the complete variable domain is GAGVSQSPRYKVAKRGQDVALRCDPISGHVSLFWYQQALGQGPEFLTYFQNEAQLDKSGLPSDRFFAERPEGSVSTLKIQRTQQEDSAVYLCASSFLQVDNSPLHFGNGTRLTVT.

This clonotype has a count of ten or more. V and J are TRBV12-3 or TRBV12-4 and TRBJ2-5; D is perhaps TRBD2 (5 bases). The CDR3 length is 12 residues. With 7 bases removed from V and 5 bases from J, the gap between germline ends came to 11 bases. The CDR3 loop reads CASTSGGETQYF. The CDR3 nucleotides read TGTGCCAGCACCTCAGGCGGGGAGACCCAGTACTTC.

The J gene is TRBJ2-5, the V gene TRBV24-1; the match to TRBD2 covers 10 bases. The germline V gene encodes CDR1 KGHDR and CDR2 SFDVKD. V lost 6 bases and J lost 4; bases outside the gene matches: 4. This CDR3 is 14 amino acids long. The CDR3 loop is CATSNSGGTETQYF. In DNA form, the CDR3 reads TGTGCCACCAGTAATAGCGGGGGGACAGAGACCCAGTACTTC.

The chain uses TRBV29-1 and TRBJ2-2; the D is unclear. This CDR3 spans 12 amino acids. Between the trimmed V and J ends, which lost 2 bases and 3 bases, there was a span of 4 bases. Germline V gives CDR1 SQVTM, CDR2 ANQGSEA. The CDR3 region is CSVELDTGELFF. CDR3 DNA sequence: TGCAGCGTTGAATTGGACACCGGGGAGCTGTTTTTT.

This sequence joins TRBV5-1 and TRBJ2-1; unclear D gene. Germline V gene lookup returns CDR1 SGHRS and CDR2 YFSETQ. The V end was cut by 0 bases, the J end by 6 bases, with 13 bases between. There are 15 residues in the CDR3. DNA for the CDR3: TGCGCCAGCAGCTTGGCGCGGTCCTCGGGCAATGAGCAGTTCTTC. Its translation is CASSLARSSGNEQFF.

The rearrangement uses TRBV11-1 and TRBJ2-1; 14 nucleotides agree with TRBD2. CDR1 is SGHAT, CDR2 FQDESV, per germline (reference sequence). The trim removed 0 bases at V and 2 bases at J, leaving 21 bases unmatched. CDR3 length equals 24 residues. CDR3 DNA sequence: TGTGCCAGCAGCTTAGCCAGATCGTCGTTCGGGACTAGCGGGGGAATGTGGGCCTACAATGAGCAGTTCTTC. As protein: CASSLARSSFGTSGGMWAYNEQFF.

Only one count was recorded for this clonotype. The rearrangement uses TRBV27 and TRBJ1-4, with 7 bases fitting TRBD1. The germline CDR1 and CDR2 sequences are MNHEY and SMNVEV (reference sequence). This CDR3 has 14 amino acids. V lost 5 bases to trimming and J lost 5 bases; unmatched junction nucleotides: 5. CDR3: CASSVGTANEKLFF. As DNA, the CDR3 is TGTGCCAGCAGTGTCGGGACAGCAAATGAAAAACTGTTTTTT.

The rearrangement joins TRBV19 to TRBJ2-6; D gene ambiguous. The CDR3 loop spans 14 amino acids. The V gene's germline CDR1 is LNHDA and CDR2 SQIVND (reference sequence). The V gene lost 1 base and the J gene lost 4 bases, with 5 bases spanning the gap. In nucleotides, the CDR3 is TGTGCCAGTAGTATAGGCCCGGGGGCCAACGTCCTGACTTTC. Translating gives CASSIGPGANVLTF.

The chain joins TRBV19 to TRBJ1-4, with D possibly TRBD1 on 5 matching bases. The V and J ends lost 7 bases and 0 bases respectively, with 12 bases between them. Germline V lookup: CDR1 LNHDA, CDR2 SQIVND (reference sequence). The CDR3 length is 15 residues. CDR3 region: CASTPGGATNEKLFF. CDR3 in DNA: TGTGCCAGTACCCCTGGGGGGGCAACTAATGAAAAACTGTTTTTT.

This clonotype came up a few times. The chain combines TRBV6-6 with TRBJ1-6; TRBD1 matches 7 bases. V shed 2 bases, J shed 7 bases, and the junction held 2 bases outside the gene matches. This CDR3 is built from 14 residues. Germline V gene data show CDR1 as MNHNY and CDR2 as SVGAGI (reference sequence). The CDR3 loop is CASSYRGLNSPLHF. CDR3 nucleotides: TGTGCCAGCAGTTACAGGGGGCTCAATTCACCCCTCCACTTT.

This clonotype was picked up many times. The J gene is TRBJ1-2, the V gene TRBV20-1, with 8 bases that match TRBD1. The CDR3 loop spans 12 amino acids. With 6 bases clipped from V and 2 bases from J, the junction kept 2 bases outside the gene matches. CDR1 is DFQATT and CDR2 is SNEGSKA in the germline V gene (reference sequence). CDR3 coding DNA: TGCAGTGCAAACAGGGGGAACTATGGCTACACCTTC. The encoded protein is CSANRGNYGYTF.

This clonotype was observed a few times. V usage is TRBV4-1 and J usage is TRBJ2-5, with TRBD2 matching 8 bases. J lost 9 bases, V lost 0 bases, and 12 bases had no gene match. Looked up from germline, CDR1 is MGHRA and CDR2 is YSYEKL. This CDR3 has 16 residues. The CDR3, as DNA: TGCGCCAGCAGCCAAGAGAAAGGACTGGGACTAGGGGCCCAGTACTTC. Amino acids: CASSQEKGLGLGAQYF.

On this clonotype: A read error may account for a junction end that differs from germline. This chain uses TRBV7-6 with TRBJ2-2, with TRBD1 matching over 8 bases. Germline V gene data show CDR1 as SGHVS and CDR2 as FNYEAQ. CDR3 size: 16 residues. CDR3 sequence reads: CANSVLQGAGTGELFF. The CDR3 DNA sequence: TGTGCCAACAGCGTCCTGCAGGGGGCAGGAACCGGGGAGCTGTTTTTT.

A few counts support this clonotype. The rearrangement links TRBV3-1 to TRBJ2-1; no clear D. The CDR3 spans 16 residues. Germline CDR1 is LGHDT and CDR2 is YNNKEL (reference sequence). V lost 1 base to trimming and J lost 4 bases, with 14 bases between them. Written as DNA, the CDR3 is TGTGCCAGCAGCCAAGTTTCTCCGCTGGGGTACAATGAGCAGTTCTTC. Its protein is CASSQVSPLGYNEQFF.